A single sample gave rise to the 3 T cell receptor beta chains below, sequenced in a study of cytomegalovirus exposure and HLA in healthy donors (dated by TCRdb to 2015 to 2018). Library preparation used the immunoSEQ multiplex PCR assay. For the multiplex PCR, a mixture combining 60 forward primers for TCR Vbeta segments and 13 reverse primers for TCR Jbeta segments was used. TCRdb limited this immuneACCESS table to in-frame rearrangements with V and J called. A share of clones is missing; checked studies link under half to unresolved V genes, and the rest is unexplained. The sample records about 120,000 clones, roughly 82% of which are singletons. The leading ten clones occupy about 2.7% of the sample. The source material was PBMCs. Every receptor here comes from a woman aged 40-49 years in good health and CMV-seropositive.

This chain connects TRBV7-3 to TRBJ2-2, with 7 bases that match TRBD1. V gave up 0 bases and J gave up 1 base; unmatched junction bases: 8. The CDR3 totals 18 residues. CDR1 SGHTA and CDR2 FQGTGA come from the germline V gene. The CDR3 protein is CASSLTHGDSLNTGELFF. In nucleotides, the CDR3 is TGTGCCAGCAGCTTAACCCACGGGGACAGCTTGAACACCGGGGAGCTGTTTTTT.

DNA for the CDR3: TGCGCCAGCAGCTCGACAGGGGGCGACTATGGCTACACCTTC. Amino acids: CASSSTGGDYGYTF. The V gene is TRBV5-1, the J gene TRBJ1-2; TRBD1 agrees at 10 bases. V shed 3 bases and J 3 bases; nucleotides not matched to a gene: 2. Germline CDR1 reads SGHRS; CDR2 reads YFSETQ. The CDR3 runs 14 residues.

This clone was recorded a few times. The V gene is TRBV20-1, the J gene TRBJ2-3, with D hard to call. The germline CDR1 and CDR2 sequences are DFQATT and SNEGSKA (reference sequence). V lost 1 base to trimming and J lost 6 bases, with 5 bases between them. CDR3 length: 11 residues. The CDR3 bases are TGCAGTGCTAGAGTACGGGATACGCAGTATTTT. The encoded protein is CSARVRDTQYF.